One TCR beta chain is described in this entry. Its target is unknown. This sample was included in a study of cytomegalovirus exposure and HLA in healthy donors. Notes on the study in general: Under in vitro conditions, three CMV-associated chains were confirmed as specific for CMV antigens. Among TCR beta chains, those listed as cytomegalovirus-associated numbered under 200.

The CDR3 loop spans 17 amino acids. Unmatched junction bases numbered 10, after V lost 4 bases and J lost 4 bases. Looked up from germline, CDR1 is SGDLS and CDR2 is YYNGEE. TCRdb's copy holds only in-frame clones and misses some; the assay was immunoSEQ multiplex PCR. The sample includes tens of thousands of clones, around 97% of them seen just once. V and J are TRBV9 and TRBJ2-3; 12 positions agree with TRBD2. The material sequenced was PBMCs. This sequence originates from a woman in her late teens or twenties in good health and CMV-seropositive. Here the CDR3 reads CASSFNGASGRADTQYF. The CDR3 nucleotides are TGTGCCAGCAGCTTTAACGGAGCTAGCGGGAGGGCAGATACGCAGTATTTT.